Described below is a single TCR beta chain sequence and its context. Possible read error: a much larger clone is one base away. This entry belongs to a study of tumor-infiltrating lymphocytes in primary liver carcinoma. TCR beta cDNA was reverse-transcribed from 500 to 550 ng of total RNA. The reaction used a constant-region primer and ProtoScript II reverse transcriptase. For TCR beta, libraries were produced by three nested multiplex PCR rounds using slightly modified ARM-PCR. TRBV1-TRBV30 forward primers and a C-beta reverse primer were used in the first two PCR rounds, which each ran for approximately 11 cycles. TCRdb reprocessed the multiplex PCR reads via MiXCR and lists one record per CDR3 protein. The sample shows 330,000 or so distinct CDR3 sequences, approximately 64% of them seen only once. They got blood RNA out of unsorted whole blood and also pulled out germline DNA. V lost 9 bases and J 3 bases, leaving 15 bases between the germline ends. Germline CDR1 and CDR2: MNHEY and SVGEGT. The CDR3 has 13 amino acids.

The sequencing sample was made of peripheral blood. This sequence joins TRBV6-2 or TRBV6-3 and TRBJ2-7, with D perhaps matching TRBD1 (6 bases). This TCR was recovered from a middle-aged man with primary liver carcinoma and hepatitis B virus infection. Written as DNA, the CDR3 is TGTGCCAGGAGGTCAGGGGAAAACTACGAGCAGTACTTC. Translating it yields CARRSGENYEQYF.